The 19 T cell receptor beta chains listed next were all sequenced from one sample in a study of blood T cell repertoires in COVID-19. Libraries were prepared by immunoSEQ multiplex PCR; TCRdb keeps only in-frame clonotypes and omits some of them. The repertoire has some 250,000 clones, about 90% of them found once; the top ten carry about 2.9%. The sample consisted of peripheral blood. These TCRs come from a woman in her 30s who had recovered from COVID-19.

This clone was picked up one time. The gene calls are TRBV19 and TRBJ2-3, with TRBD2 matching over 14 bases. Germline CDR1 LNHDA, CDR2 SQIVND (reference sequence). The V gene end was trimmed by 5 bases and the J gene end by 2 bases; junction bases not matched to a gene: 3. CDR3 length: 16 residues. CDR3 nucleotides: TGTGCCAGTAGTTTGACTAGCGGGGGGGCCACAGATACGCAGTATTTT. It translates to CASSLTSGGATDTQYF.

This clone was found once. The rearrangement joins TRBV4-3 to TRBJ2-1, with TRBD1 identical over 9 bases. The CDR3 loop spans 16 amino acids. Trimming cost V 0 bases and J 6 bases; bases outside gene matches: 6. Germline assignment: CDR1 LGHNA and CDR2 YSLEER. The CDR3, as DNA: TGCGCCAGCAGCCAAGATTACAGGGGGCCCGGCAATGAGCAGTTCTTC. It translates to CASSQDYRGPGNEQFF.

V usage is TRBV6-2 or TRBV6-3 and J usage is TRBJ2-3; TRBD1 agrees at 11 bases. Losses at the gene ends were 2 bases for V and 2 bases for J; bases not matched to a gene: 6. The CDR3 covers 17 residues. Germline-derived CDR1 and CDR2 are MNHEY and SVGEGT. As DNA, the CDR3 is TGTGCCAGCAGTTACACCGGGACAGGGGGTGACACAGATACGCAGTATTTT. This translates into CASSYTGTGGDTDTQYF.

The sample holds many counts of this clone. The V call is TRBV9, the J call TRBJ1-3; D is ambiguous. The CDR3 length is 13 residues. V was trimmed by 7 bases and J by 0 bases, leaving 8 bases between them. Germline CDR1 is SGDLS and CDR2 is YYNGEE. CDR3 DNA sequence: TGTGCCAGCGGGAGGGACTCTGGAAACACCATATATTTT. This sequence encodes CASGRDSGNTIYF.

The CDR3 loop reads CASFPGRFASYEQYF. The CDR3 DNA reads as TGCGCCAGCTTCCCAGGGAGGTTTGCATCCTACGAGCAGTACTTC. V is TRBV23-1 and J is TRBJ2-7; possibly TRBD2 for D (6 bases). TRBV23-1 is given ORF status, its function remaining uncertain. CDR3 size: 15 residues. Trimming took off 8 bases at V and 1 base at J, with 18 bases between the two ends.

The V call is TRBV5-1, the J call TRBJ2-1, with no clear D. CDR1 and CDR2 from the germline V gene are SGHRS and YFSETQ. V was cut by 3 bases and J by 6 bases, with 10 bases left in between. The CDR3 length is 13 residues. The CDR3 here is CASSSLESNEQFF. CDR3 DNA sequence: TGCGCCAGCAGCTCTCTAGAGTCCAATGAGCAGTTCTTC. The whole variable domain, filled in from reference TRBV5-1 and TRBJ2-1, reads KAGVTQTPRYLIKTRGQQVTLSCSPISGHRSVSWYQQTPGQGLQFLFEYFSETQRNKGNFPGRFSGRQFSNSRSEMNVSTLELGDSALYLCASSSLESNEQFFGPGTRLTVL.

The V and J genes are TRBV4-2 and TRBJ2-2; 12 positions match TRBD2. V lost 1 base and J lost 0; bases outside the gene matches: 6. Germline CDR1 is LGHNA and CDR2 is YNFKEQ. CDR3 length: 19 residues. The CDR3 protein is CASSQVRGTSGSNTGELFF. The CDR3 DNA is TGTGCCAGCAGCCAAGTGAGGGGGACTAGCGGGTCGAACACCGGGGAGCTGTTTTTT.

The chain carries TRBV7-9 and TRBJ1-2, with a possible D match to TRBD1 (6 bases). Trimming removed 4 bases at V and 4 bases at J, with 19 bases between. The V gene's germline CDR1 is SEHNR and CDR2 FQNEAQ (reference sequence). There are 16 residues in the CDR3. This CDR3 reads CASSSPNRQVSYGYTF. The CDR3 DNA is TGTGCCAGCAGCTCCCCGAACCGACAGGTTAGCTATGGCTACACCTTC.

The rearrangement links TRBV13 to TRBJ2-5, with 8 bases lining up with TRBD2. The CDR3 runs to 13 residues. V dropped 5 bases and J dropped 2; count of bases not matched to a gene: 1. CDR1 and CDR2 from the germline V gene are PRHDT and FYEKMQ (reference sequence). The CDR3 is CASSPGGQETQYF. The CDR3 DNA is TGTGCCAGCAGCCCGGGGGGGCAAGAGACCCAGTACTTC.

A single count supports this clone. The rearrangement links TRBV2 to TRBJ1-1; D not resolved. Trimming cost V 4 bases and J 0 bases, with 9 bases left between them. Per germline, CDR1 SNHLY and CDR2 FYNNEI. CDR3 size: 14 residues. CDR3 in amino acids: CASSVWRVNTEAFF. The CDR3 DNA follows: TGTGCCAGCAGTGTTTGGAGGGTGAACACTGAAGCTTTCTTT. Full variable domain (outside the CDR3, taken from reference TRBV2 and TRBJ1-1): EPEVTQTPSHQVTQMGQEVILRCVPISNHLYFYWYRQILGQKVEFLVSFYNNEISEKSEIFDDQFSVERPDGSNFTLKIRSTKLEDSAMYFCASSVWRVNTEAFFGQGTRLTVV.

V is TRBV5-1 and J is TRBJ1-2; D remains ambiguous. Trimming removed 4 bases from V and 5 bases from J, with 9 bases in between. CDR1 and CDR2 (germline): SGHRS, YFSETQ. The CDR3 consists of 12 residues. The CDR3 loop is CASSLGLYGYTF. CDR3 nucleotides: TGCGCCAGCAGCCTAGGACTTTATGGCTACACCTTC.

CDR3 sequence: CASSLDNEQYF. As DNA, the CDR3 is TGTGCCAGCAGCTTAGATAACGAGCAGTACTTC. The chain links TRBV11-2 to TRBJ2-7; D ambiguous. CDR3 length: 11 amino acids. Deletions cut 0 bases from V and 5 bases from J, with 2 bases between. Germline V gene sequence: CDR1 SGHAT, CDR2 FQNNGV.

This chain uses TRBV6-5 with TRBJ1-4; D gene uncertain. Germline CDR1 is MNHEY and CDR2 is SVGAGI. The CDR3 covers 12 residues. Trimming removed 8 bases at V and 3 bases at J, with 7 bases between. The CDR3 DNA reads as TGTGCCAGCGGGAGGTCTAATGAAAAACTGTTTTTT. Its translation: CASGRSNEKLFF.

This rearrangement joins TRBV24-1 to TRBJ2-3; no reliable D call. This CDR3 contains 13 residues. V was cut by 5 bases and J by 2 bases, with 7 bases left in between. The germline V gene encodes CDR1 KGHDR and CDR2 SFDVKD. CDR3 sequence: CATSAAFTDTQYF. CDR3 in DNA: TGTGCCACCAGTGCCGCGTTCACAGATACGCAGTATTTT.

This sequence joins TRBV3-1 (or the pseudogene TRBV3-2) and TRBJ1-1; D might be TRBD1 (6 bases). The CDR3 extends over 15 amino acids. V was cut by 3 bases and J by 5 bases, with 16 bases left in between. Germline CDR1 LGHDT, CDR2 YNNKEL (reference sequence). CDR3 bases: TGTGCCAGCAGCCAGTTACAGGGCGGCGGGACTGAAGCTTTCTTT. Translating gives CASSQLQGGGTEAFF.

The V and J genes are TRBV2 and TRBJ2-2; 9 bases match TRBD1. The J segment lost 7 bases and the V segment lost 2 bases, leaving 5 bases of the junction unmatched. The CDR3 totals 15 residues. Germline V gene lookup returns CDR1 SNHLY and CDR2 FYNNEI. CDR3 coding DNA: TGTGCCAGCAGTGAAAGACAGGGGGGTATCGGGGAGCTGTTTTTT. Translated, it gives CASSERQGGIGELFF.

Comments on this clone: The sample has other DNA sequences that encode this CDR3 too. This rearrangement joins TRBV19 to TRBJ2-2; no clear D gene. Germline V lookup: CDR1 LNHDA, CDR2 SQIVND (reference sequence). Trimming took 5 bases from V and 0 from J, leaving 7 bases between them. This CDR3 comprises 14 residues. The CDR3: CASSLGANTGELFF. In DNA, the CDR3 is TGTGCCAGTAGTTTAGGAGCGAACACCGGGGAGCTGTTTTTT. Together with reference TRBV19 and TRBJ2-2, the CDR3 gives the full variable domain: DGGITQSPKYLFRKEGQNVTLSCEQNLNHDAMYWYRQDPGQGLRLIYYSQIVNDFQKGDIAEGYSVSREKKESFPLTVTSAQKNPTAFYLCASSLGANTGELFFGEGSRLTVL.

The chain uses TRBV9 and TRBJ2-2, with D uncertain. Trimming pared 0 bases from V and 6 bases from J, leaving 9 bases between. The germline V gene encodes CDR1 SGDLS and CDR2 YYNGEE. The CDR3 loop spans 14 amino acids. CDR3 sequence: CASSVGSRSGELFF. The CDR3 DNA follows: TGTGCCAGCAGCGTAGGAAGTAGATCCGGGGAGCTGTTTTTT. The entire variable domain, with the rest obtained from reference TRBV9 and TRBJ2-2, is as follows: DSGVTQTPKHLITATGQRVTLRCSPRSGDLSVYWYQQSLDQGLQFLIQYYNGEERAKGNILERFSAQQFPDLHSELNLSSLELGDSALYFCASSVGSRSGELFFGEGSRLTVL.

This sequence joins TRBV7-3 and TRBJ1-2; 10 bases are a match to TRBD1. The CDR3 is 13 residues long. The J segment lost 6 bases and the V segment lost 3 bases, leaving 1 base of the junction unmatched. Germline CDR1 reads SGHTA; CDR2 reads FQGTGA. DNA of the CDR3: TGTGCCAGCAGCTTTGGACAGGGGGATGGCTACACCTTC. Translation gives CASSFGQGDGYTF.